Listed below are T cell receptor beta chains from one sample, sequenced in a study of TIL therapy for anti-PD-1-resistant metastatic lung cancer. Here immunoSEQ multiplex PCR was the method, and the copy in TCRdb shows in-frame clones only, minus some. The profile shows about 59,000 clones, about 70% of them singletons. The sample consisted of blood, taken at baseline. Source of these receptors: a person aged 25 to 79 with non-small cell lung cancer. Both conserved end residues are part of each CDR3. Each record gives: V gene, clone size, D gene, J gene, CDR3 protein, CDR3 DNA. D genes are given only for firm matches. Not every row has a clone size; where given, it reads once, few, many or a size class.

>TRBV5-6|NA|NA|TRBJ2-7
CASSERRDPSYEQYF
TGTGCCAGCAGCGAGCGCCGGGACCCTTCCTACGAGCAGTACTTC
>TRBV2|NA|NA|TRBJ1-5
CASSVSLSYGQPQHF
TGTGCCAGCAGTGTTTCTCTTTCTTACGGTCAGCCCCAGCATTTT
>TRBV27|NA|TRBD2|TRBJ2-5
CASSYGRGGETQYF
TGTGCCAGCAGTTACGGGAGGGGGGGAGAGACCCAGTACTTC
>TRBV9|NA|NA|TRBJ1-3
CASSAGGGSGNTIYF
TGTGCCAGCAGCGCCGGGGGGGGCTCTGGAAACACCATATATTTT
>TRBV11-3|NA|NA|TRBJ2-1
CASSLDYGSYNEQFF
TGTGCCAGCAGCTTAGACTACGGCTCCTACAATGAGCAGTTCTTC
>TRBV19|NA|TRBD2|TRBJ2-1
CASSIGSGGYNEQFF
TGTGCCAGTAGTATAGGTAGCGGGGGCTACAATGAGCAGTTCTTC
>TRBV19|NA|NA|TRBJ1-1
CASSIEVRSEAFF
TGTGCCAGTAGTATAGAGGTGCGCTCTGAAGCTTTCTTT
>TRBV5-4|NA|NA|TRBJ2-4
CASSSPGTKNIQYF
TGTGCCAGCAGCTCCCCGGGAACCAAAAACATTCAGTACTTC
>TRBV6-6|NA|NA|TRBJ2-3
CASSYPEGTSQDTQYF
TGTGCCAGCAGTTACCCAGAGGGGACGTCACAGGATACGCAGTATTTT
>TRBV4-3|NA|TRBD2|TRBJ2-1
CASSQDRALAGFSSYNEQFF
TGCGCCAGCAGCCAAGACCGAGCACTAGCGGGATTTAGCTCCTACAATGAGCAGTTCTTC
>TRBV7-8|NA|TRBD1|TRBJ2-5
CASSLGQGRQETQYF
TGTGCCAGCAGCTTAGGACAGGGAAGACAAGAGACCCAGTACTTC
>TRBV5-6|few|TRBD1|TRBJ2-2
CASSSRRQGENTGELFF
TGTGCCAGCAGCTCGAGGCGACAGGGTGAGAACACCGGGGAGCTGTTTTTT
>TRBV28|few|TRBD1|TRBJ1-2
CASSLMRGRGYTF
TGTGCCAGCAGTTTAATGAGGGGGCGAGGCTACACCTTC
>TRBV19|medium-sized|NA|TRBJ2-3
CASSIRPARTDTQYF
TGTGCCAGTAGTATCCGTCCGGCTCGGACAGATACGCAGTATTTT
>TRBV29-1|NA|TRBD2|TRBJ2-1
CSGEGQAGAFNEQFF
TGCAGTGGGGAGGGCCAGGCAGGCGCCTTCAATGAGCAGTTCTTC
>TRBV6-5|NA|TRBD2|TRBJ2-7
CASRNLAGGHF
TGTGCCAGCAGAAATTTAGCGGGAGGACACTTC
>TRBV7-2|NA|NA|TRBJ2-7
CASSLGTFGEQYF
TGTGCCAGCAGCTTAGGAACTTTCGGCGAGCAGTACTTC
>TRBV18|few|NA|TRBJ2-7
CASSPGTSYEQYF
TGTGCCAGCTCACCAGGGACAAGCTACGAGCAGTACTTC
>TRBV5-1|NA|NA|TRBJ2-3
CASSLGMDTSTQYF
TGCGCCAGCAGCTTGGGCATGGACACCTCTACGCAGTATTTT
>TRBV7-2|few|TRBD2|TRBJ2-7
CASSLAQGSGSGTYEQYF
TGTGCCAGCAGCTTAGCGCAAGGGAGCGGGAGTGGCACCTACGAGCAGTACTTC
>TRBV29-1|NA|NA|TRBJ2-2
CSVRRAPGDTGELFF
TGCAGCGTAAGACGGGCCCCAGGGGACACCGGGGAGCTGTTTTTT
>TRBV5-8|NA|TRBD1|TRBJ1-4
CASSNGQGSANEKLFF
TGTGCCAGCAGCAACGGACAGGGGTCGGCTAATGAAAAACTGTTTTTT
>TRBV6-1|NA|TRBD2|TRBJ2-7
CASSGGTSGGTYEQYF
TGTGCCAGCAGTGGAGGGACTAGCGGGGGGACGTACGAGCAGTACTTC
>TRBV18|few|NA|TRBJ1-5
CASSPGRDQPQHF
TGTGCCAGCTCACCAGGAAGGGATCAGCCCCAGCATTTT
>TRBV7-6|few|NA|TRBJ1-6
CASSLGRTVNNSPLHF
TGTGCCAGCAGCTTAGGACGGACAGTCAATAATTCACCCCTCCACTTT
>TRBV29-1|NA|TRBD1|TRBJ2-1
CSVDNRGNEQFF
TGCAGCGTTGACAACAGGGGCAATGAGCAGTTCTTC
>TRBV4-3|NA|TRBD1|TRBJ1-6
CASSQDPGQGESSPLHF
TGCGCCAGCAGCCAAGATCCGGGACAGGGGGAGAGCTCACCCCTCCACTTT
>TRBV28|few|NA|TRBJ1-6
CASSLGGYNSPLHF
TGTGCCAGCAGTTTAGGGGGTTATAATTCACCCCTCCACTTT
>TRBV7-2|NA|TRBD2|TRBJ2-3
CASSIPTSVSTDTQYF
TGTGCCAGCAGCATTCCGACTAGCGTTAGCACAGATACGCAGTATTTT
>TRBV14|NA|NA|TRBJ2-2
CASSQRRGNTGELFF
TGTGCCAGCAGCCAGAGAAGGGGGAACACCGGGGAGCTGTTTTTT
>TRBV10-2|NA|TRBD1|TRBJ2-1
CASSESLRGSYNEQFF
TGCGCCAGCAGTGAGTCTCTCAGGGGGTCCTACAATGAGCAGTTCTTC
>TRBV10-2|NA|TRBD2|TRBJ2-2
CASRYGTSGSKDTGELFF
TGCGCCAGTCGCTATGGGACTAGCGGGAGTAAAGATACCGGGGAGCTGTTTTTT
>TRBV28|NA|NA|TRBJ1-2
CASSLQRIKTNYGYTF
TGTGCCAGCAGTCTACAGCGAATTAAAACTAACTATGGCTACACCTTC
>TRBV5-4|NA|TRBD1|TRBJ1-1
CASSFKQGALNTEAFF
TGTGCCAGCAGCTTTAAACAGGGGGCTTTGAACACTGAAGCTTTCTTT
>TRBV18|NA|NA|TRBJ2-7
CASSTSTGYEQYF
TGTGCCAGCTCAACCTCTACAGGGTACGAGCAGTACTTC
>TRBV7-2|NA|NA|TRBJ2-5
CASSPTGGAETQYF
TGTGCCAGCAGCCCGACTGGGGGCGCTGAGACCCAGTACTTC
>TRBV4-3|once|NA|TRBJ1-5
CASSQDERRGQPQHF
TGCGCCAGCAGCCAAGATGAAAGGAGGGGTCAGCCCCAGCATTTT
>TRBV28|NA|TRBD1|TRBJ1-2
CASSSTGTANYGYTF
TGTGCCAGCAGTTCAACCGGGACAGCGAACTATGGCTACACCTTC
>TRBV5-6|NA|TRBD2|TRBJ2-2
CASSLEQLAGEGVSELFF
TGTGCCAGCAGCTTGGAACAACTAGCGGGAGAGGGGGTTTCGGAGCTGTTTTTT
>TRBV5-4|NA|TRBD1|TRBJ1-3
CASSAQGSVNTIYF
TGTGCCAGCAGCGCACAGGGGAGTGTAAACACCATATATTTT
>TRBV9|few|TRBD2|TRBJ2-3
CASSVGLGGLSGPDTQYF
TGTGCCAGCAGCGTAGGGTTGGGGGGACTATCGGGGCCAGATACGCAGTATTTT